This T cell receptor beta chain was documented in a study of B cell selection in AIRE deficiency. The study's findings and limits: Patient Tconv cells held 25% to 35% of Treg sequences shared by healthy donors. CDR3s were shorter in shared Treg sequences, reflecting few non-templated nucleotide insertions. Only TCRbeta was sequenced; 36.6% of shared healthy Treg sequences appeared in Tconv.

In the original processing: Around 50,000 patient and around 9.1x10^4 healthy donor TCRbeta sequences came from Tregs. Sequencing was performed with immunoSEQ multiplex PCR; in TCRdb, only in-frame clones are kept and a portion is missing. V, J and clone size reflect that table, while D and trimming were determined from the DNA. Altogether about 22,000 clones are present, around 90% being singletons, with the ten largest covering roughly 1.5%. CDR3 length equals 16 residues. CDR1 LGHNT and CDR2 FRNRAP come from the germline V gene. Trimming shortened V by 4 bases and J by 3 bases, and 13 bases separated the two germline ends. This clone was seen once. As yet, its antigen is unknown. Regulatory T cells were sorted as CD4+CD25hiCD127low/negative.

The material sequenced was CD4+CD25+ Tregs sorted from PBMCs. This chain uses TRBV12-5 with TRBJ2-6; D is tentatively TRBD1 or TRBD2 (6 bases each). The receptor's source is a human donor in good health. The CDR3 sequence is CASGSGGPRGANVLTF. CDR3 nucleotides: TGTGCTAGTGGTTCTGGGGGGCCCCGTGGGGCCAACGTCCTGACTTTC.